This TCR beta chain was sequenced during a study of T cell responses to AZD1222 COVID-19 vaccine. General study findings and limits: At 160-218 and 743-854, vaccine-associated CD4 TCRs were dominant, and they spanned spike. Baseline seropositivity occurred in only a handful of AZD1222 recipients. Females outnumbered males among donors, who were mostly white British; clonal diversity was possibly underestimated.

Data came from immunoSEQ multiplex PCR; TCRdb stores just in-frame clones and leaves some out. The top ten clones hold about 2.8% of a sample with about 97,000 clones, over 75% of them seen once. The germline gives CDR1 LNHDA, CDR2 SQIVND (reference sequence). The length of the CDR3 is 15 residues. V was clipped by 5 bases and J by 8 bases; unmatched bases: 8. Regarding this clone: The antigen remains undetermined.

The receptor was isolated from an adult in good health. The chain combines TRBV19 with TRBJ2-1, with 11 bases identical to TRBD1. The sample consisted of peripheral blood, taken on day 0 of AZD1222 vaccination. CDR3 DNA: TGTGCCAGTAGTCTCCGGGACAGGGGGGCCCATGAGCAGTTCTTC. It encodes CASSLRDRGAHEQFF.